This TCR beta chain came from a study of chemoradiotherapy in HPV16-positive cancers. In germline, CDR1 is MGHRA, CDR2 YSYEKL. Deletions cut 2 bases from V and 4 bases from J, with 15 bases between. The CDR3 consists of 16 residues. This table comes from immunoSEQ multiplex PCR, and its TCRdb copy is limited to in-frame clones, with some not included. The sample carries 20,000 to 25,000 clones, roughly 94% recorded once. The sequence was collected from a human donor with HPV-associated anogenital cancer. V and J are TRBV4-1 and TRBJ2-4; maybe TRBD2 (5 bases). This specimen was taken from a patient who underwent chemoradiotherapy. CDR3 sequence (DNA): TGCGCCAGCAGCCAAACCGGGAACGGCCAAAAAAACATTCAGTACTTC. Translation gives CASSQTGNGQKNIQYF.